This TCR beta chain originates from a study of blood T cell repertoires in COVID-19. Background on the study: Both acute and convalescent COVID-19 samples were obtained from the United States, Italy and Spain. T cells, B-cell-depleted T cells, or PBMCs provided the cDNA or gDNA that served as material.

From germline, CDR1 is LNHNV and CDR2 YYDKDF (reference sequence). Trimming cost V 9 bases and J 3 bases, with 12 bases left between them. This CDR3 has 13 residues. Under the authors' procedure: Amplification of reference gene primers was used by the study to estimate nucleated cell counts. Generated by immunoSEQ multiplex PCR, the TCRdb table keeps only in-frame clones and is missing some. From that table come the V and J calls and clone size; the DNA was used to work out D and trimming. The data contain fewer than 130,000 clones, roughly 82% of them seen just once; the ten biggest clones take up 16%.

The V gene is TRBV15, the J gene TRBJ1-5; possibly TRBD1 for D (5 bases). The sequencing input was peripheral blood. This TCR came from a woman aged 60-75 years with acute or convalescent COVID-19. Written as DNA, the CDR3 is TGTGCCACAACACTCAGGGACAATCAGCCCCAGCATTTT. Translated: CATTLRDNQPQHF. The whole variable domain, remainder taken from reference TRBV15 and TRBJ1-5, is DAMVIQNPRYQVTQFGKPVTLSCSQTLNHNVMYWYQQKSSQAPKLLFHYYDKDFNNEADTPDNFQSRRPNTSFCFLDIRSPGLGDTAMYLCATTLRDNQPQHFGDGTRLSIL.